This TCR beta chain was profiled in a study of neurological immune-mediated disorders (dated by TCRdb to the late 2010s). Looking at the study overall: Peripheral blood TCR-beta repertoires from patients with HTLV-I-associated myelopathy (HAM/TSP), patients with multiple sclerosis, and healthy controls were compared in the study using UMI-based sequencing. Longitudinal samples, technical triplicates and paired sorted CD4+ and CD8+ T-cell subsets, alongside PBMC samples, were included among the roughly 98 TCR-beta libraries. Of the approximately 66 subjects in the cohort, some 15 were HAM/TSP patients, 34 were multiple sclerosis patients, and about 20 were healthy controls.

cDNA was synthesized by template-switch 5'RACE using a primer carrying a 10-nucleotide random unique molecular identifier by which each TCR transcript was tagged. Every sequencing run covered 15-18 subjects and yielded more than 180 million TCR-beta sequences. The RNeasy kit was used to extract total RNA. The KAPA Real-time Library Amplification kit was used to amplify TCR-beta VDJ regions with primers for the TCR constant region and the 5'RACE anchor. Sample indexes and Illumina adaptors were added in a first PCR, and a second PCR then increased library yield. After purification with Ampure beads, the TCR product of roughly 650 bp was size-selected on a 2% E-gel SizeSelection system. Before pooling, libraries had their quality checked on a Bioanalyzer, their concentration measured with Qubit, and their quantity determined with the Kapa Library Quantification kit. An Illumina HiSeq 2500 was used to sequence the libraries paired-end at 2 x 150 bp. To increase sequence diversity, roughly 24-32% phiX was spiked into each library pool. The authors' pipeline ran thus. Quality-filtered reads were processed with the UMI-based MiGEC pipeline, and over 75% of raw TCR sequences were removed by the MiGEC pipeline during error correction. IMGT germline references were used for aligning VDJ genes, and each clonotype was defined as a unique CDR3 amino acid sequence together with its V-J genes. Clonal expansion, Shannon diversity and CDR3 relatedness were evaluated with VDJtools (CalcPairwiseDistances, ClusterSamples), while phylogenetic trees were built in CLCbio workbench. Clones with at least 8 unique UMIs were defined as expanded, with this threshold being based on coefficient-of-variation modelling across technical triplicates. TCRdb ran its own pipeline on the public reads, namely fastp trimming at Q25 and MiXCR clone calling, and kept in-frame beta chains. Each record represents a unique CDR3 protein, reported with the most common genes and DNA among its rows. These V and J calls are TCRdb output, not the study's own analysis. This sample has about 80,000 distinct CDR3 sequences in its table, and around 9.9% of those were observed once. In total, the top ten clones hold about 1.7% of the sample.

This clonotype was seen repeatedly, ten times or more. This receptor's antigen is unknown. Within one base of it there is no much larger clone, and no base qualities were kept. At the junction V is shortened by 6 bases and J by 8 bases; bases outside the gene matches: 3. The germline V gene (reference sequence) provides CDR1 LNHDA and CDR2 SQIVND. The CDR3 measures 12 amino acids from cysteine to phenylalanine. The read is trimmed to its CDR3 DNA, 36 bases read in frame from base 1. Summary of the overall study and its limitations: Across subjects, expanded clones never shared an identical CDR3 amino acid sequence, which suggests that the TCR-beta repertoires in every group were private. The highest TCR clonal expansion was observed in HAM/TSP patients, whereas the lowest was observed in MS patients, even when compared with healthy controls.

The healthy controls were volunteers from blood banks in Maryland, USA. Libraries from unsorted PBMCs were made from 2 million PBMCs kept in RNAlater at -80 degrees C until RNA extraction. Peripheral blood underwent Ficoll-Hypaque density gradient centrifugation to isolate PBMCs, which were then cryopreserved in liquid nitrogen. This sequence was found in a man aged 45 to 65 in good health. The sequence is built from TRBV19 and TRBJ2-1, and TRBD1 matches 8 of the central bases. The sample consisted of PBMCs. The CDR3 is CASRDRVDEQFF. The nucleotides are TGTGCCAGTAGGGACAGGGTTGATGAGCAGTTCTTC. Reference TRBV19 and TRBJ2-1 genes cover what lies past the CDR3, so the full variable domain is DGGITQSPKYLFRKEGQNVTLSCEQNLNHDAMYWYRQDPGQGLRLIYYSQIVNDFQKGDIAEGYSVSREKKESFPLTVTSAQKNPTAFYLCASRDRVDEQFFGPGTRLTVL.